Each of the 9 T cell receptor beta chains below was sequenced from the same sample in a study of T cells in Graves' hyperthyroidism and ophthalmopathy. The source material, RNA transcripts, was used to amplify TCR beta CDR3 regions. TCR CDR3 underwent first-round RT-PCR with the HTBI primer set. TCRdb independently ran MiXCR on the multiplex PCR reads; one entry per CDR3 protein. The sample consists of under 450,000 distinct CDR3 sequences, less than 20% of them appearing once. What was sequenced was blood. Every receptor here comes from a woman aged 18-35 years with Graves' hyperthyroidism.

This clonotype was detected many times. The gene calls are TRBV7-3 and TRBJ2-6; D is possibly TRBD1 (5 bases). The CDR3 has 15 amino acids. The germline V gene has CDR1 SGHTA and CDR2 FQGTGA. Trimming removed 3 bases from V and 3 bases from J, with 9 bases in between. The CDR3 region has the DNA TGTGCCAGCAGCTTTCAGGGTGGTGGGGCCAACGTCCTGACTTTC. Amino acids: CASSFQGGGANVLTF.

This clonotype was detected ten times or more. The chain combines TRBV20-1 with TRBJ2-5, with a possible D match to TRBD1 (6 bases). The CDR3 is 14 amino acids. Deletions cut 7 bases from V and 0 bases from J, with 15 bases between. The germline V gene encodes CDR1 DFQATT and CDR2 SNEGSKA (reference sequence). The CDR3 loop reads CSGDRSGHQETQYF. CDR3 nucleotides: TGCAGTGGTGACAGGAGCGGACACCAAGAGACCCAGTACTTC.

This clonotype was seen repeatedly, ten times or more. The V gene is TRBV15, the J gene TRBJ1-4; perhaps TRBD1 as D (5 bases). Trimming cost V 8 bases and J 6 bases, with 13 bases left between them. CDR3 length equals 13 residues. Germline-derived CDR1 and CDR2 are LNHNV and YYDKDF (reference sequence). Here the CDR3 DNA reads TGTGCCACCGGGGGGGATCTCGATGAAAAACTGTTTTTT. Translated, it gives CATGGDLDEKLFF.

This clonotype was seen more than once but under ten times. A much more abundant neighbour one base away suggests this may be a read error. The CDR3 does not close with the conserved phenylalanine or tryptophan, likely indicating a read error. The chain couples TRBV2 to TRBJ1-1, with a possible D match to TRBD1 (6 bases). Germline CDR1 is SNHLY and CDR2 is FYNNEI. The CDR3 contains 13 residues. V was shortened by 7 bases and J by 2 bases, with 11 bases between the two germline ends. DNA of the CDR3: TGTGCCAGCACCCCAGGGGAAAACACTGAAGCTTTCCTT. Its protein product is CASTPGENTEAFL.

This clonotype has at least ten counts. The rearrangement uses TRBV3-1 and TRBJ2-5; 7 positions agree with TRBD1. V lost 2 bases, J lost 5 bases, and 5 bases stayed unmatched. Looked up from germline, CDR1 is LGHDT and CDR2 is YNNKEL (reference sequence). This CDR3 has 14 residues. This CDR3 is CASSQRQGRETQYF. CDR3 nucleotides: TGTGCCAGCAGCCAAAGACAGGGTCGGGAGACCCAGTACTTC.

To note about this clonotype: One base away lies a much larger clone, so this may be a sequencing read error. J is TRBJ2-5 and V is TRBV3-1; D not certain. The closer fit of TRBJ2-1 to the DNA end suggests the J call may be wrong. The CDR3 has 17 amino acids. In germline, CDR1 is LGHDT, CDR2 YNNKEL (reference sequence). CDR3 DNA sequence: TGTGCCAGCAGCCAAGTATCAGGTTATCGACGGCAAGAGACCCAGTTCTTC. Residues: CASSQVSGYRRQETQFF.

This clonotype turned up a few times. The chain is built from TRBV28 and TRBJ2-2; 8 bases line up with TRBD2. Trimming removed 9 bases from V and 6 bases from J; junction bases left unmatched: 6. This CDR3 comprises 13 residues. Germline CDR1 MDHEN, CDR2 SYDVKM. The CDR3 here is CASSRGEAGELFF. The CDR3 coding sequence is TGTGCCAGTTCGCGGGGGGAGGCCGGGGAGCTGTTTTTT.

This clonotype came up many times. The chain is built from TRBV20-1 and TRBJ1-5, with TRBD1 matching 9 bases. This CDR3 is 14 amino acids long. Per germline, CDR1 DFQATT and CDR2 SNEGSKA (reference sequence). The ends lost 6 bases at V and 3 bases at J; junction bases unmatched: 6. The DNA of the CDR3 is TGCAGTGCCACGGGACAGGGTTACAATCAGCCCCAGCATTTT. Residues: CSATGQGYNQPQHF.

There are many counts of this clonotype. V usage is TRBV7-3 and J usage is TRBJ2-3, with 8 bases that match TRBD2. The CDR3 length is 16 residues. The junction had 12 bases not matched to a gene; V was cut back by 5 bases and J by 5 bases. The germline gives CDR1 SGHTA, CDR2 FQGTGA. The CDR3 DNA follows: TGTGCCAGCAGCACACCCTCGGGAGGGGTCGGAGATACGCAGTATTTT. It specifies CASSTPSGGVGDTQYF.